These 8 T cell receptor beta chains came from one sample sequenced in a study of human T cells and chemical hapten exposure. TCRdb re-derived calls from the RACE reads in MiXCR, one entry per CDR3 protein. The sample carries around 380,000 distinct CDR3 sequences, 4.8% recorded once. Time point described: patch test 1, 2 weeks after DPC sensitization. Described treatment: therapeutic diphenylcyclopropenone sensitization with weekly scalp DPC. This specimen was whole blood, taken in connection with sensitization to the hapten diphenylcyclopropenone (DPC). These receptors all come from a woman aged 50 to 65 with alopecia areata. Some clones in this sample may be carry-over from other donors' samples.

Only a few counts were recorded for this clonotype. The chain is built from TRBV4-3 and TRBJ2-2; 10 bases fit TRBD2. Germline V gives CDR1 LGHNA, CDR2 YSLEER. The CDR3 runs 13 residues. V lost 0 bases, J lost 17 bases, and 6 bases stayed unmatched. In nucleotides, the CDR3 is TGCGCCAGCAGCCAAGATCGGGGACTAGCGAATTTTTTT. Its protein is CASSQDRGLANFF.

In its sample, this clonotype was seen a few times. V usage is TRBV12-3 or TRBV12-4 and J usage is TRBJ1-1, with unresolved D. Trimming shortened V by 7 bases and J by 4 bases, and 13 bases separated the two germline ends. This CDR3 region has 13 residues. This CDR3 is CASTPNGLTEAFF. The CDR3 coding sequence is TGTGCCAGCACCCCGAACGGGCTCACTGAAGCTTTCTTT.

At least ten counts were recorded for this clonotype. The chain links TRBV28 to TRBJ2-5, with TRBD2 matching 7 bases. CDR3 length: 15 residues. CDR1 MDHEN and CDR2 SYDVKM come from the germline V gene. V lost 7 bases to trimming and J lost 5 bases; unmatched junction nucleotides: 13. This chain's CDR3 is CASTERGEITETQYF. Here the CDR3 DNA reads TGTGCCAGCACCGAGCGGGGAGAGATAACGGAGACCCAGTACTTC.

The CDR3 region has the DNA TGTGCCATCAGTGAAGCGGCTAGCTCCTACAATGAGCAGTTCTTC. Protein product: CAISEAASSYNEQFF. V and J are TRBV10-3 and TRBJ2-1, with a weak D call TRBD2 (5 bases). Trimming took off 3 bases at V and 0 bases at J, with 9 bases between the two ends. Germline-derived CDR1 and CDR2 are ENHRY and SYGVKD. The CDR3 is 15 residues long.

This clonotype was picked up a small number of times. The CDR3 coding sequence is TGTGCCAGCAGCTTACCGGGGGGAGAGACCCAGTACTTC. Protein product: CASSLPGGETQYF. The chain carries TRBV11-3 and TRBJ2-5; 7 nucleotides line up with TRBD2. The CDR3 is made up of 13 amino acids. The germline V gene has CDR1 SGHNT and CDR2 YENEEA. The V and J ends lost 2 bases and 4 bases, in that order; junction bases with no gene match: 1.

This clonotype was seen ten or more times. The CDR3 loop is CASSQGRLSSYNSPLHF. CDR3 nucleotide sequence: TGTGCCAGCAGTCAGGGACGTCTGAGCTCCTATAATTCACCCCTCCACTTT. The V gene is TRBV12-3 or TRBV12-4, the J gene TRBJ1-6, with D possibly being TRBD1 (5 bases). This CDR3 is 17 amino acids long. Trimming cost V 5 bases and J 0 bases, with 14 bases left between them.

This clonotype was seen only a few times. The rearrangement uses TRBV11-3 and TRBJ1-1; D is undetermined. CDR3 length: 15 residues. V dropped 4 bases and J dropped 6 bases, with 18 bases sitting between them. CDR1 and CDR2 (germline): SGHNT, YENEEA. DNA for the CDR3: TGTGCCAGCAGCTCCTTGAATTACCCTGGGGCTGAAGCTTTCTTT. Its protein is CASSSLNYPGAEAFF.

This clonotype was seen ten or more times. The chain recombines TRBV2 with TRBJ1-2, with D perhaps TRBD1 (6 bases). This CDR3 region has 14 residues. Trimming left V 3 bases short and J 5 bases short, with 13 bases between. Per the germline V gene, CDR1 is SNHLY and CDR2 is FYNNEI. CDR3 bases: TGTGCCAGCAGTGAGCCGAACAGGGCGTATGGCTACACCTTC. Amino acid sequence: CASSEPNRAYGYTF.